This passage covers 25 T cell receptor beta chains from one sample sequenced in a study of blood T cell repertoires in COVID-19 (dated by TCRdb to the early 2020s). The library was made by the immunoSEQ multiplex PCR assay. Sourced from immuneACCESS, this table was stored by TCRdb with only in-frame sequences that have V and J called. A share of the clones is absent; for the studies checked, an unresolved V gene accounts for under half, and the remainder has no known explanation. The sample table contains around 86,000 clones; only one count was recorded for about 87% of them. Clones ranked in the top ten supply roughly 7.1% of the sample. Source material: peripheral blood. All receptors come from a human donor with acute or convalescent COVID-19. The donor label of this sample is uncertain.

J is TRBJ1-2 and V is TRBV5-1; D not resolved. From germline, CDR1 is SGHRS and CDR2 YFSETQ. The V and J ends lost 2 bases and 8 bases respectively, with 16 bases between them. The CDR3 spans 14 residues. CDR3 in DNA: TGCGCCAGCAGCTTCTCCGACCAGAGTAGCGGCTACACCTTC. Encoded protein: CASSFSDQSSGYTF.

This chain joins TRBV2 and TRBJ2-7; weak D call: TRBD1 (5 bases). CDR1 and CDR2 (germline): SNHLY, FYNNEI. This CDR3 spans 11 amino acids. Between the trimmed V and J ends, which lost 4 bases and 10 bases, there was a span of 11 bases. CDR3 residues: CASSGSRGQYF. CDR3 in DNA: TGTGCCAGCAGTGGGTCAAGGGGACAGTACTTC.

This chain links TRBV7-3 with TRBJ2-1, with 8 positions matching TRBD2. Per germline, CDR1 SGHTA and CDR2 FQGTGA. This CDR3 spans 16 amino acids. V lost 5 bases to trimming and J lost 4 bases; unmatched junction nucleotides: 10. The CDR3 here is CASSPGRTSRYNEQFF. CDR3 bases: TGTGCCAGCAGCCCTGGGAGGACTAGCAGGTACAATGAGCAGTTCTTC.

The chain joins TRBV16 to TRBJ2-1; TRBD2 matches 9 bases. Germline V lookup: CDR1 KGHSY, CDR2 FQNENV. The CDR3 is 16 amino acids. Trimming took 4 bases from V and 7 from J; bases not matched to a gene: 11. CDR3 loop: CASSRQGLAQVNEQFF. The DNA of the CDR3 is TGTGCCAGCAGCCGACAGGGACTAGCCCAGGTGAATGAGCAGTTCTTC.

The chain joins TRBV18 to TRBJ2-3; D gene ambiguous. CDR1 is KGHSH and CDR2 is LQKENI in the germline V gene. This CDR3 has 14 residues. V was trimmed by 3 bases and J by 5 bases, leaving 12 bases between them. CDR3 sequence: CASSPPQVLDTQYF. The DNA of the CDR3 is TGTGCCAGCTCACCCCCTCAGGTTTTAGATACGCAGTATTTT.

This clone has only a few counts. The V call is TRBV19, the J call TRBJ1-1; TRBD1 might be the D (6 bases). The length of the CDR3 is 11 residues. Germline V gene data show CDR1 as LNHDA and CDR2 as SQIVND (reference sequence). V gave up 6 bases and J gave up 7 bases, with 9 bases separating them. The CDR3 sequence: CASRSGDEAFF. The CDR3 nucleotides read TGTGCCAGTAGGTCAGGGGATGAAGCTTTCTTT.

The CDR3 nucleotides read TGTGCCAGCAGTCCCCGGGGGGCGCGTCGTGAAAAACTGTTTTTT. This gives the protein CASSPRGARREKLFF. The genes are TRBV28 and TRBJ1-4, with D perhaps TRBD1 (6 bases). V lost 5 bases and J lost 7, with 17 bases in between. There are 15 residues in the CDR3. Looked up from germline, CDR1 is MDHEN and CDR2 is SYDVKM.

The chain carries TRBV7-2 and TRBJ2-5; tentative D call: TRBD2 (5 bases). V was pared by 4 bases and J by 6 bases, with 15 bases between. Germline V gene data show CDR1 as SGHTA and CDR2 as FQGNSA. The CDR3 runs 14 residues. DNA of the CDR3: TGTGCCAGCAGCTCCCTGGGTAGCGTGAAGACCCAGTACTTC. It specifies CASSSLGSVKTQYF.

The chain has TRBV21-1 and TRBJ2-5; the D segment call TRBD2 is taken from the table without a DNA check. TRBV21-1 counts as a pseudogene. This CDR3 has 13 residues. The CDR3 region is CASISGGRETQYF. In nucleotides, the CDR3 is TGTGCCAGCATCTCGGGGGGGCGGGAGACCCAGTACTTC.

The V call is TRBV5-1, the J call TRBJ2-1; D gene unclear. The germline CDR1 and CDR2 sequences are SGHRS and YFSETQ. The CDR3 has 11 residues. V was cut by 5 bases and J by 5 bases, with 5 bases left in between. CDR3: CASRSDNEQFF. For the CDR3, the DNA is TGCGCCAGCAGATCAGACAATGAGCAGTTCTTC.

This chain connects TRBV6-5 to TRBJ1-3; D unresolved. This CDR3 spans 16 amino acids. V shed 0 bases and J shed 0 bases, with 9 bases lying between them. Germline CDR1 is MNHEY and CDR2 is SVGAGI. DNA for the CDR3: TGTGCCAGCAGTTACTCGTATTCGAGCTCTGGAAACACCATATATTTT. Protein product: CASSYSYSSSGNTIYF.

This clone showed up just once. The chain has TRBV28 and TRBJ2-2; perhaps TRBD1 as D (6 bases). Germline V CDR1 and CDR2: MDHEN, SYDVKM. The CDR3 runs 14 residues. The ends were cut back, 5 bases at V and 1 base at J, with 8 bases in the middle. The CDR3 sequence: CASSGQRNTGELFF. CDR3 sequence (DNA): TGTGCCAGCAGTGGACAGAGGAACACCGGGGAGCTGTTTTTT.

This chain's CDR3 is CASRLAGATETQYF. In nucleotides, the CDR3 is TGCGCCAGCAGGTTAGCGGGGGCCACAGAGACCCAGTACTTC. J is TRBJ2-5 and V is TRBV5-1; 9 bases line up with TRBD2. Germline V gives CDR1 SGHRS, CDR2 YFSETQ. This CDR3 has 14 amino acids. The V segment lost 5 bases and the J segment 4 bases; nucleotides outside the gene matches: 6. Complete variable domain (other parts from reference TRBV5-1 and TRBJ2-5): KAGVTQTPRYLIKTRGQQVTLSCSPISGHRSVSWYQQTPGQGLQFLFEYFSETQRNKGNFPGRFSGRQFSNSRSEMNVSTLELGDSALYLCASRLAGATETQYFGPGTRLLVL.

A note on this clone: Germline is not matched at one junction end, which may reflect a read error. The chain uses TRBV4-3 and TRBJ1-1, with TRBD1 matching over 7 bases. The germline gives CDR1 LGHNA, CDR2 YSLEER. This CDR3 has 13 residues. DNA of the CDR3: TGCGCCAGCAGCCTAGGGCCACCGGGACAGTGTTTTTTT. It is translated as CASSLGPPGQCFF.

The rearrangement joins TRBV30 to TRBJ2-5; tentative D call: TRBD1 (5 bases). The germline V gene has CDR1 GTSNPN and CDR2 SVGIG (reference sequence). This CDR3 spans 13 amino acids. Trimming shortened V by 4 bases and J by 2 bases, and 11 bases separated the two germline ends. CDR3 bases: TGTGCCTGGACTCGACAGCCACAAGAGACCCAGTACTTC. Amino acids: CAWTRQPQETQYF. Drawing the rest from reference TRBV30 and TRBJ2-5, the complete variable domain is SQTIHQWPATLVQPVGSPLSLECTVEGTSNPNLYWYRQAAGRGLQLLFYSVGIGQISSEVPQNLSASRPQDRQFILSSKKLLLSDSGFYLCAWTRQPQETQYFGPGTRLLVL.

V and J are TRBV7-8 and TRBJ2-3, with D perhaps matching TRBD1 (6 bases). CDR3 length: 17 residues. Germline loops: CDR1 SGHVS, CDR2 FQNEAQ. V gave up 5 bases and J gave up 5 bases, with 23 bases separating them. CDR3 bases: TGTGCCAGCAGCCCTAGGACAGTCGCCACGGGAATAGATACGCAGTATTTT. This sequence encodes CASSPRTVATGIDTQYF.

The chain is built from TRBV5-1 and TRBJ2-1, with 8 bases fitting TRBD2. Germline V CDR1 and CDR2: SGHRS, YFSETQ. V lost 4 bases and J lost 3; bases outside the gene matches: 3. This CDR3 spans 14 amino acids. The CDR3 sequence is CASSPGTSYNEQFF. The CDR3 nucleotides read TGCGCCAGCAGCCCCGGGACTAGCTACAATGAGCAGTTCTTC.

The V and J genes are TRBV5-4 and TRBJ2-1; TRBD2 agrees at 10 bases. The CDR3 covers 16 residues. CDR1 SGHNT and CDR2 YYREEE come from the germline V gene (reference sequence). Unmatched junction bases numbered 8, after V lost 3 bases and J lost 5 bases. Here the CDR3 reads CASSSIAGGSHNEQFF. CDR3 in DNA: TGTGCCAGCAGCTCCATAGCGGGGGGTTCCCACAATGAGCAGTTCTTC.

This chain uses TRBV11-3 with TRBJ2-7; D perhaps matches TRBD2 (5 bases). The germline gives CDR1 SGHNT, CDR2 YENEEA. The CDR3 sequence is 12 residues long. V shed 7 bases and J shed 4 bases, with 11 bases lying between them. CDR3 amino acids: CASTGLFYEQYF. The CDR3 DNA sequence: TGTGCCAGCACTGGACTTTTTTACGAGCAGTACTTC.

The chain has TRBV6-5 and TRBJ1-3, with D tentatively TRBD1 (6 bases). CDR1 and CDR2 from the germline V gene are MNHEY and SVGAGI. The CDR3 sequence is 15 residues long. V gave up 6 bases and J gave up 0 bases, with 12 bases separating them. The CDR3 DNA is TGTGCCAGCAGCTCCGGACAGTACTCTGGAAACACCATATATTTT. Amino acids: CASSSGQYSGNTIYF.

This rearrangement joins TRBV7-9 to TRBJ1-5; 10 bases are a match to TRBD1. Germline V gives CDR1 SEHNR, CDR2 FQNEAQ (reference sequence). There are 15 residues in the CDR3. J lost 2 bases, V lost 5 bases, and 3 bases had no gene match. The CDR3: CASSRQGAGNQPQHF. DNA for the CDR3: TGTGCCAGCAGCAGACAGGGGGCTGGCAATCAGCCCCAGCATTTT.

The gene calls are TRBV9 and TRBJ2-1; perhaps TRBD2 as D (6 bases). Trimming left V 0 bases short and J 6 bases short, with 10 bases between. In germline, CDR1 is SGDLS, CDR2 YYNGEE. The CDR3 has 14 amino acids. As DNA, the CDR3 is TGTGCCAGCAGCGTAGCTAGCGAACGCAATGAGCAGTTCTTC. Translation gives CASSVASERNEQFF. The whole variable domain, filled in from reference TRBV9 and TRBJ2-1, reads DSGVTQTPKHLITATGQRVTLRCSPRSGDLSVYWYQQSLDQGLQFLIQYYNGEERAKGNILERFSAQQFPDLHSELNLSSLELGDSALYFCASSVASERNEQFFGPGTRLTVL.

V and J are TRBV21-1 and TRBJ1-4; TRBD1 was called by the table and not checked on the DNA. TRBV21-1 is reported as a pseudogene. The CDR3 is 17 amino acids. DNA for the CDR3: TGTGCCAGCAGCAAAGAAGGTATGTGGACAGGTAATGAAAAACTGTTTTTT. As protein: CASSKEGMWTGNEKLFF.

The chain carries TRBV5-1 and TRBJ2-3; 7 bases are shared with TRBD2. This CDR3 has 15 residues. V shed 4 bases, J shed 5 bases, and the junction held 10 bases outside the gene matches. Germline lookup yields CDR1 SGHRS and CDR2 YFSETQ. The DNA of the CDR3 is TGCGCCAGCAGCCCCCCTTGGGGGGAGGGAGATACGCAGTATTTT. This sequence encodes CASSPPWGEGDTQYF. The full variable domain, completed using reference TRBV5-1 and TRBJ2-3, is KAGVTQTPRYLIKTRGQQVTLSCSPISGHRSVSWYQQTPGQGLQFLFEYFSETQRNKGNFPGRFSGRQFSNSRSEMNVSTLELGDSALYLCASSPPWGEGDTQYFGPGTRLTVL.

The gene calls are TRBV27 and TRBJ2-7; 10 nucleotides match TRBD2. This CDR3 is built from 15 residues. Trimming at V came to 4 bases and at J to 3 bases, leaving 6 bases not matched to a gene. CDR1 is MNHEY, CDR2 SMNVEV, per germline (reference sequence). The CDR3 region has the DNA TGTGCCAGCAGTTCAGTAGCGGGGGGATTCTACGAGCAGTACTTC. This codes for CASSSVAGGFYEQYF.